This section outlines one T cell receptor (beta chain) sequence together with its context. Its antigen is still unknown. The data were obtained in a study of human T cells and chemical hapten exposure. Researchers extracted total RNA from unfractionated whole blood. It was the library that attached unique molecular identifiers to individual cDNA molecules. The authors' processing: Just over 95,000 TCRs per sample was the median, with a range of about 23,224 to 750,000. TCRdb passed the 5' RACE reads through MiXCR, listing each CDR3 protein once. None of the V and J calls come from the authors' own analysis; TCRdb made them. The sample lists about 81,000 distinct CDR3 sequences; roughly 8% were seen once. Study observations and caveats: DPC sensitization produced no change in TCRs with frequency above 1 in 1000.

Trimming removed 7 bases from V and 4 bases from J, with 16 bases in between. The germline V gene has CDR1 SQVTM and CDR2 ANQGSEA. There are 14 residues in the CDR3. This clonotype was obtained from a male donor in good health. This rearrangement joins TRBV29-1 to TRBJ2-2; D may be TRBD2 (5 bases). The CDR3 is CSAEGAGGTGELFF. The CDR3 DNA reads as TGCAGCGCCGAGGGAGCAGGCGGCACCGGGGAGCTGTTTTTT.